Listed here is a single TCR beta chain. The target antigen is unknown. Every one of the donors was a Caucasian adult that lived in Nashville, Tennessee. These data originate in a study of shared clonotypes between healthy human individuals. Whole-study results and caveats: Roughly 5% of naive CD4 clonotypes were shared across four donors.

Germline V gene lookup returns CDR1 MNHNS and CDR2 SASEGT. Trimming removed 5 bases from V and 4 bases from J, with 10 bases in between. CDR3 length: 13 amino acids. Produced via immunoSEQ multiplex PCR; TCRdb's table is partial and in-frame only. This table holds under 2.5 million clones, under 95% found once. Sequencing input: naive CD4+ T cells from PBMCs. The subset: CD45RA+ positively selected. The clonotype originates from a man between 18 and 29 years old in good health. Some clones in this sample may be carry-over from other donors' samples. The chain uses TRBV6-1 and TRBJ2-3; D is perhaps TRBD2 (6 bases). The CDR3 loop is CASSRTISDTQYF. The CDR3 coding sequence is TGTGCCAGCAGTCGGACTATCTCAGATACGCAGTATTTT.